Detailed here is one T cell receptor (beta chain). The antigen remains unidentified. This sample stems from a study of shared clonotypes between healthy human individuals. Genomic DNA came from 100 million or so PBMCs in unsorted samples. The study's findings and limits: The small donor group covered limited genetic and exposure diversity. Sampling used blood alone; tissue repertoires probably differ.

V lost 0 bases to trimming and J lost 0 bases, with 10 bases between them. Germline assignment: CDR1 SGHRS and CDR2 YFSETQ. The CDR3 covers 15 residues. Produced via immunoSEQ multiplex PCR; TCRdb's table is partial and in-frame only. The sample includes approximately 500,000 clones, roughly 79% of them seen just once. The chain carries TRBV5-1 and TRBJ2-7; D tentatively reads TRBD1 or TRBD2 (5 bases each). The sequence was obtained from a woman aged 40 to 50 in good health. Some clones in this sample may be carry-over from other donors' samples. Sequencing input: PBMCs. The CDR3 region is CASSLAAGSSYEQYF. CDR3 nucleotides: TGCGCCAGCAGCTTGGCTGCAGGGAGCTCCTACGAGCAGTACTTC.